This T cell receptor (beta chain) was identified in a study of radiation and T cells in renal cell carcinoma. Study-wide findings and caveats: Dominant CDR3 motifs occupied more repertoire in irradiated than control tumors.

Germline CDR1 and CDR2: MNHNS and SASEGT. Trimming took 6 bases from V and 0 from J, leaving 12 bases between them. This CDR3 is built from 14 residues. TCRdb's table, derived via immunoSEQ multiplex PCR, lists solely in-frame clones and lacks some. This sample has around 18,000 clones; approximately 56% occur once, and the top ten carry roughly a tenth. Sample treatment: treatment-naive control, cytoreductive nephrectomy. Controls were unirradiated tumors from treatment-naive cytoreductive nephrectomy patients. This clone has a handful of counts. Antigen specificity is unknown. This chain connects TRBV6-1 to TRBJ2-7; no clear D gene. The sample consisted of tumor tissue, taken from a patient whose treatment was nephrectomy without radiotherapy. The sequence was collected from a man aged 40-49 years with renal cell carcinoma. The CDR3 reads CASSRTSSSYEQYF. In DNA, the CDR3 is TGTGCCAGCAGCCGGACGTCGAGCTCCTACGAGCAGTACTTC.